The sequence of this T cell receptor (beta chain) was determined in a study of CD8+CD57+ T cells in acquired aplastic anemia. Whole-study results and caveats: Patients did not significantly differ from controls in CD8+ Simpson's diversity.

The study profiled TCR beta VDJ and CDR3 using genomic DNA as template. TCRdb re-analysed the reads in MiXCR, keeping a single row per CDR3 protein. The repertoire has 160,000 or so distinct CDR3 sequences, roughly 48% of them found once; the top ten carry more than 1%. This clonotype was seen a few times. Its matching antigen is unknown. Patients included in sequencing had previously demonstrated CD8+CD57+ cell expansion by flow cytometry. At blood sampling, none of the patients had yet received therapy. Unmatched junction bases numbered 12, after V lost 0 bases and J lost 9 bases. Germline-derived CDR1 and CDR2 are MNHEY and SVGEGT. CDR3 length: 17 residues.

Sequencing was done on a sample of sorted CD4+, CD8+, or CD8+CD57+ T cells (not recorded which) from PBMCs. The receptor was derived from a human donor with aplastic anemia. This chain connects TRBV6-2 or TRBV6-3 to TRBJ2-1; 9 bases are a match to TRBD2. DNA of the CDR3: TGTGCCAGCAGTTACTCGAGTTTTCCTAGCGGGGACAGTGAGCAGTTCTTC. Translated, it gives CASSYSSFPSGDSEQFF.